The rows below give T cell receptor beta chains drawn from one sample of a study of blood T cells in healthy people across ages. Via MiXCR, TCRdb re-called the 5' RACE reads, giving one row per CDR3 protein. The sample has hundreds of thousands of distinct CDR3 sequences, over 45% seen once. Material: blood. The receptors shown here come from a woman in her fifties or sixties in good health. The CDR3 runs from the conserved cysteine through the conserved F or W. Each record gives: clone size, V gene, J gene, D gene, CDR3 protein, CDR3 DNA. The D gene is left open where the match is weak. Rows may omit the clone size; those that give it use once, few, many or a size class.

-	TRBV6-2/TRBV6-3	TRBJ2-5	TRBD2	CASSYVREGLGNEQYF	TGTGCCAGCAGTTACGTTAGGGAGGGCCTTGGTAATGAGCAGTACTTC
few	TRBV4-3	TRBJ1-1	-	CASSQAPGELEGTEAFF	TGCGCCAGCAGCCAAGCCCCAGGGGAGCTGGAGGGCACTGAAGCTTTCTTT
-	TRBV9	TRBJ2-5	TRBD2	CASSYGWREEAETQYF	TGTGCCAGCAGCTACGGATGGCGGGAGGAAGCAGAGACCCAGTACTTC
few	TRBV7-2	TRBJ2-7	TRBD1	CASSIRQGSYEQYF	TGTGCCAGCAGCATCCGACAGGGAAGCTACGAGCAGTACTTC
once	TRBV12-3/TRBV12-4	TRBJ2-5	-	CASRFREETQYF	TGTGCCAGCAGATTTCGAGAAGAGACCCAGTACTTC
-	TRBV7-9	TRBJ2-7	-	CASSSITYEQYF	TGTGCCAGCAGTTCTATTACCTACGAGCAGTACTTC
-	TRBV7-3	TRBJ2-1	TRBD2	CASSLNRDYTEQFF	TGTGCCAGCAGCTTAAACCGGGACTATACTGAGCAGTTCTTC
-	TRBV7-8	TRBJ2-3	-	CASSAIDTQYF	TGTGCCAGCAGCGCGATAGATACGCAGTATTTT
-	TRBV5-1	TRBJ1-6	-	CASSLAPYGSSPLHF	TGCGCCAGCAGCTTGGCCCCGTATGGCTCTTCACCCCTCCACTTT
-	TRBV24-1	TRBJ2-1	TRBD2	CATSPPGGRGNEQFF	TGTGCCACCAGTCCTCCGGGGGGGCGAGGGAATGAGCAGTTCTTC
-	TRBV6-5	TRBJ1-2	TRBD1	CASSYVAGGDYGYTF	TGTGCCAGCAGTTACGTGGCAGGGGGAGACTATGGCTACACCTTC
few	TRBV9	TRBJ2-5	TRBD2	CASSFGLAGDNEQYF	TGTGCCAGCAGCTTTGGACTAGCGGGAGATAATGAGCAGTACTTC
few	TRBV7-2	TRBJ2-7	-	CASSPVQGEAEQYF	TGTGCCAGCAGCCCAGTCCAAGGGGAAGCCGAGCAGTACTTC
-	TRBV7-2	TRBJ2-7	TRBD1	CASSPRTGREDEQYF	TGTGCCAGCAGCCCCCGGACAGGGAGAGAGGACGAGCAGTACTTC
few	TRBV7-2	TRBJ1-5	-	CASSRAGHQPQHF	TGTGCCAGCAGCCGGGCTGGCCATCAGCCCCAGCATTTT
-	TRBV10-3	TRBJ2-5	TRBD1	CAISGPGQGSGRGGEETQYF	TGTGCCATCAGTGGACCAGGACAGGGTAGTGGTCGCGGCGGAGAAGAGACCCAGTACTTC
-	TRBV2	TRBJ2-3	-	CASVREPGTDTQYF	TGTGCCAGCGTCCGGGAGCCTGGCACAGATACGCAGTATTTT
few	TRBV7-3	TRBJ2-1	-	CASSPSSGSCEQFF	TGTGCCAGCAGCCCATCGTCGGGTAGTTGCGAGCAGTTCTTC
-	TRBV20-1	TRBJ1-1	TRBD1	CSAENGQAPEAFF	TGCAGTGCGGAAAACGGACAGGCCCCAGAAGCTTTCTTT
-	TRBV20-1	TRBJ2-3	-	CSARDPTSPLEDTQYF	TGCAGTGCTAGAGATCCGACTTCTCCCCTGGAAGATACGCAGTATTTT
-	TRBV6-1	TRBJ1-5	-	CASNNQPQHF	TGTGCCAGCAATAATCAGCCCCAGCATTTT
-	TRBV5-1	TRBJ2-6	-	CASSLGGLTGANVLTF	TGCGCCAGCAGCTTGGGGGGGCTCACCGGGGCCAACGTCCTGACTTTC
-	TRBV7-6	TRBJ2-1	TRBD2	CASSRPTSENEQFF	TGTGCCAGCAGCCGCCCGACTAGCGAGAATGAGCAGTTCTTC
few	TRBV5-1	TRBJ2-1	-	CASSSDPTHEQFF	TGCGCCAGCAGCTCGGACCCAACCCATGAGCAGTTCTTC
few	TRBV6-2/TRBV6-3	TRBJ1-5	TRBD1	CATLRDSYSNQPQHF	TGTGCCACCCTCCGGGACAGTTATAGCAATCAGCCCCAGCATTTT
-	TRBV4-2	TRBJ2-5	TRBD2	CASSQGVAGGLGETQYF	TGTGCCAGCAGCCAAGGAGTAGCGGGAGGGCTAGGGGAGACCCAGTACTTC
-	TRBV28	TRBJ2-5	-	CASSFGGADTETQYF	TGTGCCAGCAGTTTCGGAGGAGCGGACACGGAGACCCAGTACTTC
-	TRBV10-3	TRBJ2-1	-	CAIAIAALNNEQFF	TGTGCCATAGCCATAGCGGCCCTCAACAATGAGCAGTTCTTC
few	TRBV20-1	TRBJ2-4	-	CSATKSRAGTLGPSKNIQYF	TGCAGTGCTACAAAGTCCCGGGCGGGGACGCTCGGACCATCCAAAAACATTCAGTACTTC
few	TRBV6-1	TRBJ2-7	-	CASTGTETYEQYF	TGTGCCAGCACCGGGACTGAGACCTACGAGCAGTACTTC
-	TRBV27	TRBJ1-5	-	CACSLYAGGNSNQPQHF	TGTGCCTGCAGTTTATATGCGGGGGGGAATAGCAATCAGCCCCAGCATTTT
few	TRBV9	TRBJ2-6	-	CASSEGRGYGANVLTF	TGTGCCAGCAGCGAGGGCAGGGGATATGGGGCCAACGTCCTGACTTTC
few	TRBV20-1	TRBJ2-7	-	CSASRDTAYEQYF	TGCAGTGCTAGCCGGGACACCGCCTACGAGCAGTACTTC
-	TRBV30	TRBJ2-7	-	CAWSSSYEQYF	TGTGCCTGGAGTTCGTCCTACGAGCAGTACTTC
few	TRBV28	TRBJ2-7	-	CASRSYSYEQYF	TGTGCCAGCAGGTCGTACTCCTACGAGCAGTACTTC
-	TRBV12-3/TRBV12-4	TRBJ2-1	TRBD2	CASRRREGSYNEQFF	TGTGCCAGCAGGAGGCGGGAGGGGTCCTACAATGAGCAGTTCTTC
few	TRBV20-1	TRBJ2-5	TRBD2	CSGLAGDMETQYF	TGCAGTGGGCTAGCGGGAGATATGGAGACCCAGTACTTC
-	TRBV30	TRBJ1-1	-	CAWSIQVNTEAFF	TGTGCCTGGAGTATACAGGTGAACACTGAAGCTTTCTTT
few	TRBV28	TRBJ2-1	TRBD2	CASSRLASYNEQFF	TGTGCCAGCAGTCGACTAGCCTCCTACAATGAGCAGTTCTTC
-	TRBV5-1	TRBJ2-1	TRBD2	CASSLEGSGNNEQFF	TGCGCCAGCAGCTTGGAGGGTAGCGGGAACAATGAGCAGTTCTTC
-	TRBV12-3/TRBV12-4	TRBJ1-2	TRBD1	CASSTGQGLYGYTF	TGTGCCAGCAGTACGGGACAGGGGCTCTATGGCTACACCTTC
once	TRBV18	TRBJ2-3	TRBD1	CASSQNRGFGDTQYF	TGTGCCAGCTCACAAAACAGGGGGTTCGGAGATACGCAGTATTTT
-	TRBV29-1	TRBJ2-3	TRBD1	CSVPTGASTDTQYF	TGCAGCGTTCCAACAGGGGCCAGCACAGATACGCAGTATTTT
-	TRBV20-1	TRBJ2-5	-	CSARGQTQETQYF	TGCAGTGCTAGAGGGCAGACACAAGAGACCCAGTACTTC
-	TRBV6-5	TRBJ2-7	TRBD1	CASSETGGEQYF	TGTGCCAGCAGTGAAACAGGGGGTGAGCAGTACTTC
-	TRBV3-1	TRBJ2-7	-	CASRNREHEQYF	TGTGCCAGCAGGAACAGGGAGCACGAGCAGTACTTC
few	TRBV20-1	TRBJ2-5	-	CSARGVRGGEAGTQYF	TGCAGTGCTAGAGGCGTCAGGGGCGGGGAAGCAGGGACCCAGTACTTC
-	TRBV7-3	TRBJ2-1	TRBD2	CASSLVSTGGVYNEQFF	TGTGCCAGCAGCTTAGTGAGCACGGGGGGAGTCTACAATGAGCAGTTCTTC
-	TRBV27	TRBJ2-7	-	CASSPYYQTSGGAYEQYF	TGTGCCAGCAGTCCCTATTACCAAACAAGCGGAGGTGCCTACGAGCAGTACTTC
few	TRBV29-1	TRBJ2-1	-	CSVETPPTDYNEQFF	TGCAGCGTTGAGACCCCACCGACAGACTACAATGAGCAGTTCTTC
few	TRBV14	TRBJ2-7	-	CASSPPRARVHEQYF	TGTGCCAGCAGCCCTCCCAGGGCCAGGGTCCACGAGCAGTACTTC
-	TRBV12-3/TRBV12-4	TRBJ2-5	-	CASSVDGGVETQYF	TGTGCCAGCAGTGTAGACGGCGGGGTAGAGACCCAGTACTTC
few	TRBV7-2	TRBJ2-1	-	CASSLKGHEQFF	TGTGCCAGCAGCTTAAAGGGCCATGAGCAGTTCTTC
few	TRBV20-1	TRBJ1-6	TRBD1	CSARTPRQGANSPLHF	TGCAGTGCTAGGACCCCGCGACAGGGGGCTAATTCACCCCTCCACTTT
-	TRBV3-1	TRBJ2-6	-	CASSQRSEGSGANVLTF	TGTGCCAGCAGCCAAAGATCCGAGGGATCTGGGGCCAACGTCCTGACTTTC
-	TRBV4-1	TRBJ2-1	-	CASSQEWGAIYNEQFF	TGCGCCAGCAGCCAAGAATGGGGGGCGATCTACAATGAGCAGTTCTTC
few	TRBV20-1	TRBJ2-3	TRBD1	CSARETGGAGDTQYF	TGCAGTGCTAGAGAGACAGGGGGCGCCGGAGATACGCAGTATTTT
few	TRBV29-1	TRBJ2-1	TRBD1	CSSPDQGANEQFF	TGCAGCTCACCTGACCAGGGGGCTAATGAGCAGTTCTTC
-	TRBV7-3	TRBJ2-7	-	CASSPTPYPTYEQYF	TGTGCCAGCAGCCCCACGCCCTACCCAACCTACGAGCAGTACTTC